One and the same sample provided the 10 T cell receptor beta chains below, sequenced in a study of cytomegalovirus exposure and HLA in healthy donors. The PCR had 60 Vbeta and 13 Jbeta primers. Profiled with immunoSEQ multiplex PCR; TCRdb holds only in-frame clones, not every one. The repertoire holds about 110,000 clones, with about 70% as singletons. Sample: PBMCs. Receptors were obtained from a female donor in good health and CMV-seronegative.

The rearrangement uses TRBV28 and TRBJ2-2, with 9 bases lining up with TRBD2. There are 15 residues in the CDR3. Per germline, CDR1 MDHEN and CDR2 SYDVKM. V lost 2 bases, J lost 4 bases, and 2 bases stayed unmatched. CDR3 sequence reads: CASSLGGRGTGELFF. CDR3 bases: TGTGCCAGCAGTTTAGGCGGGAGGGGCACCGGGGAGCTGTTTTTT.

The chain has TRBV10-3 and TRBJ2-7; D is perhaps TRBD2 (5 bases). In germline, CDR1 is ENHRY, CDR2 SYGVKD. Trimming pared 2 bases from V and 3 bases from J, leaving 8 bases between. The CDR3 length is 13 residues. The CDR3 here is CAISERGIYEQYF. CDR3 sequence (DNA): TGTGCCATCAGTGAGAGAGGGATCTACGAGCAGTACTTC.

This chain links TRBV7-3 with TRBJ2-5; D perhaps matches TRBD2 (6 bases). This CDR3 is 14 amino acids long. Trimming cost V 5 bases and J 2 bases, with 12 bases left between them. CDR1 is SGHTA and CDR2 is FQGTGA in the germline V gene. This CDR3 reads CASSPGRGQETQYF. In DNA form, the CDR3 reads TGTGCCAGCAGCCCGGGTCGGGGGCAAGAGACCCAGTACTTC.

The chain couples TRBV5-8 to TRBJ2-3; TRBD2 is a possible D gene (6 bases). The germline V gene has CDR1 SGHTS and CDR2 YDEGEE. V dropped 1 base and J dropped 0 bases, with 9 bases sitting between them. CDR3 length: 15 residues. The CDR3: CASSLSGTSTDTQYF. CDR3 bases: TGTGCCAGCAGCTTGTCCGGGACTAGCACAGATACGCAGTATTTT.

The CDR3 loop reads CASSLRASGISTDTQYF. Here the CDR3 DNA reads TGTGCCAGCAGCTTAAGGGCTAGCGGGATTAGCACAGATACGCAGTATTTT. V usage is TRBV7-2 and J usage is TRBJ2-3, with 9 bases identical to TRBD2. V trimming: 2 bases; J trimming: 0 bases; junction bases outside the gene matches: 6. Looked up from germline, CDR1 is SGHTA and CDR2 is FQGNSA. This CDR3 comprises 17 residues.

The chain joins TRBV4-1 to TRBJ2-7; 14 nucleotides agree with TRBD2. Per the germline V gene, CDR1 is MGHRA and CDR2 is YSYEKL. The CDR3 consists of 20 residues. After removal of 0 bases from V and 5 bases from J, the junction contained 15 bases not matched to a gene. CDR3 amino acids: CASSQDTWGTSGSVRDEQYF. The CDR3 DNA reads TGCGCCAGCAGCCAAGATACTTGGGGGACTAGCGGGAGTGTCCGGGACGAGCAGTACTTC.

This clone occurred a few times. This chain links TRBV5-1 with TRBJ1-5; 9 bases fit TRBD1. Germline CDR1 and CDR2: SGHRS and YFSETQ. V was clipped by 5 bases and J by 8 bases; unmatched bases: 8. The length of the CDR3 is 14 residues. The CDR3 is CASSTGTGMEPQHF. The CDR3 coding sequence is TGCGCCAGCAGTACCGGGACAGGGATGGAGCCCCAGCATTTT.

Comments on this clone: Germline and junction disagree at one end, which may indicate a read error. The chain employs TRBV7-2 and TRBJ2-3, with 9 positions matching TRBD2. Per germline, CDR1 SGHTA and CDR2 FQGNSA. The CDR3 is made up of 14 amino acids. Here the CDR3 reads CASSFGTSRDTQYF. The CDR3 DNA sequence: TGTGCCAGCAGCTTCGGGACTAGCAGAGATACGCAGTATTTT.

V and J are TRBV7-3 and TRBJ1-1, with TRBD1 as a possible D gene (6 bases). The V end was cut by 5 bases, the J end by 1 base, with 11 bases between. Germline V gene lookup returns CDR1 SGHTA and CDR2 FQGTGA. This CDR3 comprises 14 residues. The CDR3 coding sequence is TGTGCCAGCAGCCCGGGGGGGCGGAACACTGAAGCTTTCTTT. Residues: CASSPGGRNTEAFF.

This clone showed up just a few times. The chain recombines TRBV7-8 with TRBJ1-5, with a weak D call TRBD1 (5 bases). The CDR3 is 12 amino acids. Trimming left V 1 base short and J 11 bases short, with 9 bases between. Germline V lookup: CDR1 SGHVS, CDR2 FQNEAQ. CDR3 DNA: TGTGCCAGCAGCTTAGACAGGACGGCCCAGCATTTT. This sequence encodes CASSLDRTAQHF.